This T cell receptor beta chain was retrieved from a study of blood T cells in healthy people across ages. Per-sample PBMC isolation yielded at least 6.5 million cells. Samples each yielded at least 6 micrograms of total RNA. Overall study results and limits: As age increased, TCR beta diversity per million T cells fell in a roughly linear fashion.

PCR was performed a second time for about 7 to 11 cycles using a sample-barcoded 5' primer and a J-beta primer mix. A template-switch adaptor that had 12 random nucleotides put a tag on each cDNA molecule. Each CDR3 protein is one row after TCRdb ran MiXCR on the 5' RACE reads. The sample consists of roughly 730,000 distinct CDR3 sequences, more than 55% of them appearing once. The CDR3 runs 18 residues. V lost 2 bases and J lost 0; bases outside the gene matches: 10. The germline CDR1 and CDR2 sequences are MNHEY and SVGEGT. With respect to this clonotype: Antigen specificity is unknown.

J is TRBJ2-3 and V is TRBV6-2 or TRBV6-3; 8 bases agree with TRBD2. The sequencing input was blood. The receptor was derived from a man aged 35-49 years in good health. The CDR3 nucleotides are TGTGCCAGCAGTTACGTCGTACGGGAGGGGCGAAGCACAGATACGCAGTATTTT. Translated: CASSYVVREGRSTDTQYF.